Below, 12 T cell receptor beta chains from the same sample are listed, as sequenced in a study of PD-1 blockade in classical Hodgkin lymphoma (dated by TCRdb to the early 2020s). Library generation was performed with the immunoSEQ multiplex PCR assay. TCRdb re-hosts the immuneACCESS table, in-frame sequences only. Its copies lack some clones; in the studies checked, an unresolved V gene accounts for under half of them, and the cause for the rest is not known. In all, the sample holds about 20,000 clones, and over 75% of those were seen once. The ten largest clones capture approximately 42% of the sample. In the paper's terms, the time point label means: cycle 4 day 1 (C4D1), after 6 weeks of nivolumab. Every trial patient had relapsed after autologous stem cell transplantation, and cohorts A, B and C differed in prior brentuximab vedotin exposure. Material: peripheral blood mononuclear cells (PBMCs), obtained before the fourth cycle of nivolumab. All receptors derive from a human donor with classical Hodgkin lymphoma.

The CDR3 is CASSEKRGKSTDTQYF. CDR3 DNA: TGTGCCAGCAGTGAGAAGCGGGGGAAATCCACAGATACGCAGTATTTT. This chain joins TRBV2 and TRBJ2-3; 8 bases map to TRBD2. Per the germline V gene, CDR1 is SNHLY and CDR2 is FYNNEI. Trimming cost V 3 bases and J 2 bases; bases outside gene matches: 7. This CDR3 is 16 amino acids long. Together with reference TRBV2 and TRBJ2-3, the CDR3 gives the full variable domain: EPEVTQTPSHQVTQMGQEVILRCVPISNHLYFYWYRQILGQKVEFLVSFYNNEISEKSEIFDDQFSVERPDGSNFTLKIRSTKLEDSAMYFCASSEKRGKSTDTQYFGPGTRLTVL.

The chain carries TRBV6-5 and TRBJ2-7; a possible D gene is TRBD2 (5 bases). CDR1 MNHEY and CDR2 SVGAGI come from the germline V gene. The germline V and J ends were trimmed by 7 bases and 7 bases, with 17 bases remaining between them. The CDR3 spans 13 residues. The CDR3 DNA is TGTGCCAGCAATGTGTTACATTCGGGGGAGCAGTACTTC. Translation gives CASNVLHSGEQYF.

V is TRBV30 and J is TRBJ1-5; D remains ambiguous. The CDR3 consists of 13 residues. The germline V gene has CDR1 GTSNPN and CDR2 SVGIG (reference sequence). V gave up 1 base and J gave up 4 bases, with 8 bases separating them. Written as DNA, the CDR3 is TGTGCCTGGAGTGAGTGGGAAAATCAGCCCCAGCATTTT. Its protein is CAWSEWENQPQHF.

This clone has a handful of counts. The V and J genes are TRBV6-6 and TRBJ1-1; 8 bases map to TRBD1. Unmatched junction bases numbered 3, after V lost 0 bases and J lost 6 bases. The CDR3 consists of 14 residues. CDR1 and CDR2 (germline): MNHNY, SVGAGI (reference sequence). CDR3 region: CASSYSTGDAEAFF. The CDR3 bases are TGTGCCAGCAGTTACTCGACAGGGGACGCTGAAGCTTTCTTT.

J is TRBJ2-1 and V is TRBV2; TRBD2 aligns across 8 bases. In germline, CDR1 is SNHLY, CDR2 FYNNEI. V lost 6 bases to trimming and J lost 7 bases; unmatched junction nucleotides: 5. The CDR3 sequence is 13 residues long. CDR3 amino acids: CASRLAENNEQFF. The CDR3 nucleotides read TGTGCCAGCAGACTAGCGGAGAATAATGAGCAGTTCTTC.

The gene calls are TRBV5-1 and TRBJ2-5; the match to TRBD2 covers 14 bases. The CDR3 covers 18 residues. Germline V lookup: CDR1 SGHRS, CDR2 YFSETQ. Trimming at V came to 4 bases and at J to 2 bases, leaving 10 bases not matched to a gene. The CDR3 reads CASSRRTGTSGGQETQYF. The CDR3 DNA reads TGCGCCAGCAGCCGACGGACGGGGACTAGCGGGGGACAAGAGACCCAGTACTTC.

The rearrangement links TRBV11-3 to TRBJ2-7; possible D gene TRBD2, 7 bases. The length of the CDR3 is 13 residues. The V and J ends lost 5 bases and 4 bases respectively, with 12 bases between them. Germline V CDR1 and CDR2: SGHNT, YENEEA. In DNA, the CDR3 is TGTGCCAGCAGCCAACAGGGAGGGTACGAGCAGTACTTC. It is translated as CASSQQGGYEQYF.

This sequence joins TRBV30 and TRBJ1-2; TRBD1 agrees at 9 bases. This CDR3 is built from 13 residues. CDR1 is GTSNPN and CDR2 is SVGIG in the germline V gene (reference sequence). The V and J ends lost 3 bases and 10 bases, in that order; junction bases with no gene match: 9. The CDR3 DNA follows: TGTGCCTGGAGGCAAACAGGGGGCGCAGACTACACCTTC. Translated, it gives CAWRQTGGADYTF.

The CDR3 loop is CASSLIPPDEQYF. CDR3 bases: TGCGCCAGCAGCTTAATACCACCCGACGAGCAGTACTTC. The chain uses TRBV5-1 and TRBJ2-5, with D uncertain. TRBJ2-7 explains the end of the DNA better; the J call may be wrong. The germline V gene encodes CDR1 SGHRS and CDR2 YFSETQ. The CDR3 is made up of 13 amino acids.

This clone was recorded a few times. The chain has TRBV7-2 and TRBJ2-7; D gene unclear. V lost 4 bases, J lost 2 bases, and 9 bases lay in between. The CDR3 has 13 amino acids. Germline-derived CDR1 and CDR2 are SGHTA and FQGNSA. CDR3 nucleotide sequence: TGTGCCAGCAGCTCCCCGACCACCTACGAGCAGTACTTC. This encodes CASSSPTTYEQYF.

V gene TRBV2 combines with J gene TRBJ2-3; 12 bases map to TRBD2. This CDR3 contains 15 residues. Germline trimming cut 6 bases from V and 1 base from J; bases unmatched to any gene: 2. CDR1 is SNHLY, CDR2 FYNNEI, per germline. Written as DNA, the CDR3 is TGTGCCAGCAGGAGACTAGCGGGAGGCACAGATACGCAGTATTTT. It yields the protein CASRRLAGGTDTQYF.

This clone was observed a handful of times. The genes are TRBV29-1 and TRBJ2-7; D unclear. V was pared by 1 base and J by 0 bases, with 13 bases between. Germline V lookup: CDR1 SQVTM, CDR2 ANQGSEA. This CDR3 region has 15 residues. The CDR3 DNA is TGCAGCGTTGAAGGGGTGGGGTTCAGCTCCTACGAGCAGTACTTC. This sequence encodes CSVEGVGFSSYEQYF.